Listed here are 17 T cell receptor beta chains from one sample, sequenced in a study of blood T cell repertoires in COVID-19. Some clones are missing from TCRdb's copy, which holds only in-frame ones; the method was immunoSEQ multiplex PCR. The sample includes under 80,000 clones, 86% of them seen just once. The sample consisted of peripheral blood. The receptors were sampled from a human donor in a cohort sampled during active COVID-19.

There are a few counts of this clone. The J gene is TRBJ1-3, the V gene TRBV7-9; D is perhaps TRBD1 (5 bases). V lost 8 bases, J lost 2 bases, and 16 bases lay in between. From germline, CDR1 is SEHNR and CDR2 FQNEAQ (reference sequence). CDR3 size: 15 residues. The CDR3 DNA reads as TGTGCCAGCGTCGTCGGGGGTAATACTGGAAACACCATATATTTT. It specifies CASVVGGNTGNTIYF.

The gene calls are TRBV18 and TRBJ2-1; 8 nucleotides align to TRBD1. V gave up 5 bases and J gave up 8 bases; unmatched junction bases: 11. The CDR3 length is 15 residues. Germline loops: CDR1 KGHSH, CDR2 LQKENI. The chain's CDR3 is CASSSRQGRWDEQFF. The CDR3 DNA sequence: TGTGCCAGCTCATCTCGACAGGGGCGGTGGGATGAGCAGTTCTTC.

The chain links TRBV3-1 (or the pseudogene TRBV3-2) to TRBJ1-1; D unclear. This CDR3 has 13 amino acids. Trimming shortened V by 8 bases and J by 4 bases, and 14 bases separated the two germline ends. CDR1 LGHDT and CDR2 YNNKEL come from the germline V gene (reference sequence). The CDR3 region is CASPTRRVTEAFF. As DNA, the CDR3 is TGTGCCAGCCCGACCCGGAGGGTCACTGAAGCTTTCTTT.

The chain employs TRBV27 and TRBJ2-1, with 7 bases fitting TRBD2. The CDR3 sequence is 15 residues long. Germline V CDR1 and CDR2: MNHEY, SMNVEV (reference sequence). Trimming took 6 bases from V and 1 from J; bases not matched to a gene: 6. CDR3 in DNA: TGTGCCAGCAGAGCGGGACGCAATTCCTACAATGAGCAGTTCTTC. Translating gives CASRAGRNSYNEQFF.

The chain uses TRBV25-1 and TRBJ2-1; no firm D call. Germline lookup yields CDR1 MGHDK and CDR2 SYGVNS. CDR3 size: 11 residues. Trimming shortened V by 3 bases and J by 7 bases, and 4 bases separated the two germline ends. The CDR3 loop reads CASSDLNEQFF. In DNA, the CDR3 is TGTGCCAGCAGTGATCTTAATGAGCAGTTCTTC.

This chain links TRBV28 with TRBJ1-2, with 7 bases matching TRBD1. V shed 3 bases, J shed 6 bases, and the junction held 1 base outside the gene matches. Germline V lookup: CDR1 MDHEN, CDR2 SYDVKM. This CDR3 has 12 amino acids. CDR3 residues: CASSFDRDGYTF. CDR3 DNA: TGTGCCAGCAGTTTTGACAGGGATGGCTACACCTTC.

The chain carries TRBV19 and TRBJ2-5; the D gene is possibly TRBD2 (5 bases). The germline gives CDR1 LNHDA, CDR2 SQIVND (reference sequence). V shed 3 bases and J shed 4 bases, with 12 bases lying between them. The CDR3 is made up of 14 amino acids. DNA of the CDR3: TGTGCCAGTAGTATCAGCGGCAGAACAGAGACCCAGTACTTC. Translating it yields CASSISGRTETQYF.

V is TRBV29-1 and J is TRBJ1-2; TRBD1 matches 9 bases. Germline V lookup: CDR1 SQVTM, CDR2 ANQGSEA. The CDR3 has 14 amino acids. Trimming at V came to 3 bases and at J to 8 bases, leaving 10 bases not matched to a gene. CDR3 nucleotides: TGCAGCGTTGATCTAGGACAGGGGTTAGGGGGCTACACCTTC. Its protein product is CSVDLGQGLGGYTF.

In nucleotides, the CDR3 is TGCAGCGCGCCTAGCGGGGATTCCTACAATGAGCAGTTCTTC. Protein product: CSAPSGDSYNEQFF. This chain links TRBV29-1 with TRBJ2-1; 9 nucleotides line up with TRBD2. J gave up 1 base and V 7 bases, and 5 bases lay outside the gene matches. Germline CDR1 and CDR2: SQVTM and ANQGSEA. This CDR3 contains 14 residues.

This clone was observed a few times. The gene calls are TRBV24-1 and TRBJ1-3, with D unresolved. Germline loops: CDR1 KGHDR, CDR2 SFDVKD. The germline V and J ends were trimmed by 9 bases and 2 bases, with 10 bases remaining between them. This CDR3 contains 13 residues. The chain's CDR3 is CATQAVAGNTIYF. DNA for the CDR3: TGTGCCACCCAGGCAGTCGCTGGAAACACCATATATTTT.

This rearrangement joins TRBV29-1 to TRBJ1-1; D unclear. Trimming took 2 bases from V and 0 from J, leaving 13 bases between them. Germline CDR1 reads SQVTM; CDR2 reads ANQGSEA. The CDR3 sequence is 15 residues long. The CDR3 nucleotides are TGCAGCGTTGAACGTGTCGCGCGCATGAACACTGAAGCTTTCTTT. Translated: CSVERVARMNTEAFF.

CDR3 bases: TGCAGCGTTCCACAGGACGGAACCTTTGGACATGAGCAGTTCTTC. Protein: CSVPQDGTFGHEQFF. The chain uses TRBV29-1 and TRBJ2-1, with a weak D call TRBD1 (5 bases). Germline V gene sequence: CDR1 SQVTM, CDR2 ANQGSEA. This CDR3 is 15 amino acids long. V shed 5 bases and J shed 8 bases, with 22 bases lying between them.

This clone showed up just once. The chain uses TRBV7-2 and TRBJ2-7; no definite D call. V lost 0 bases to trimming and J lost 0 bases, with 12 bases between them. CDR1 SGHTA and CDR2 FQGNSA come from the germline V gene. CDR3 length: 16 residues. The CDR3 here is CASSLAPPGPSYEQYF. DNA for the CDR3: TGTGCCAGCAGCTTAGCCCCCCCCGGTCCCTCCTACGAGCAGTACTTC.

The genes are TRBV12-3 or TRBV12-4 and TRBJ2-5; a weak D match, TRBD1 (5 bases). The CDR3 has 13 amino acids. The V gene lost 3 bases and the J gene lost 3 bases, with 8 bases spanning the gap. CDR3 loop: CASSLSREETQYF. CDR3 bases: TGTGCCAGCAGTTTGAGCAGGGAAGAGACCCAGTACTTC.

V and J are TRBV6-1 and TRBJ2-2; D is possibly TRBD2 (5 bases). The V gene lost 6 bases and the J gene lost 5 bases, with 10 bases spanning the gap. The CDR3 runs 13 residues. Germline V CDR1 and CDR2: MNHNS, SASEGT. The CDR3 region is CASRTRTTGELFF. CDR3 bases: TGTGCCAGCAGAACCCGGACTACCGGGGAGCTGTTTTTT.

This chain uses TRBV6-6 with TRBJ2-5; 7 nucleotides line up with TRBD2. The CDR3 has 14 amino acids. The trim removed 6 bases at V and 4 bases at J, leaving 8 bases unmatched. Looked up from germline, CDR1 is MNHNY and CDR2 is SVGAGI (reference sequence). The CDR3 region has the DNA TGTGCCAGCAGCCCCCGAGGGGAGGGAGAGACCCAGTACTTC. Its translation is CASSPRGEGETQYF.

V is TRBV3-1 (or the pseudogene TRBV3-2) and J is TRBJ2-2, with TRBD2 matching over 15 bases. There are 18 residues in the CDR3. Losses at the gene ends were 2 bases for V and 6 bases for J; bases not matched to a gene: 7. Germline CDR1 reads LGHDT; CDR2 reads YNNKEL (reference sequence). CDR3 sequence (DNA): TGTGCCAGCAGCCAATTTAGGACTAGCGGGAGGGCTGCCGGGGAGCTGTTTTTT. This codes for CASSQFRTSGRAAGELFF.